This TCR beta chain was recovered during a study of blood T cells in healthy people across ages. Study-level results: Unsorted PBMCs ruled out conclusive naive versus antigen-experienced comparison. Estimated diversity across one million T cells was deemed an underestimate.

Extracted total RNA amounted to at least 6 micrograms for each sample. This clonotype was seen only a few times. What it binds is unknown. The authors ran a second PCR of roughly 7 to 11 cycles using a sample-barcoded 5' primer and a J-beta primer mix. TCRdb re-called the 5' RACE reads through MiXCR, storing one row per CDR3 protein. The table shows about 680,000 distinct CDR3 sequences, with roughly 50% occurring only once. This CDR3 comprises 13 residues. V was trimmed by 6 bases and J by 5 bases, leaving 11 bases between them. This TCR came from a woman aged 60 to 75 in good health. This chain uses TRBV12-3 or TRBV12-4 with TRBJ2-1; D perhaps matches TRBD2 (6 bases). The source material was blood. The CDR3 DNA follows: TGTGCCAGCAGCCCGACTAGGGACAATGAGCAGTTCTTC. Encoded protein: CASSPTRDNEQFF.